This TCR beta chain was identified during a study of early stage breast cancer tumors (dated by TCRdb to the late 2010s). In terms of the full investigation: Of the approximately 15 invasive breast tumors, about a dozen were found to be estrogen receptor-positive, progesterone receptor-positive and HER2-negative. Of the approximately twelve ER+/PR+/HER2- tumors, eight were classified as invasive ductal carcinomas and four as invasive lobular carcinomas. The average read coverage per sample was around 10-fold. A total of some 2.6 million templates, representing 1,097,674 unique clonotypes, were detected across all samples. What the study reported, not specific to this receptor: Repertoires from blood resembled normal breast more closely than tumor, and using blood as a reference for each tissue separated tumor from normal in about 85% of the 16 patients. The small cohort size prevented analysis by tumor subtype. Enriched TCRB sequences shared across patients were mostly commonly generated sequences, unlikely to play an important role in the tumor microenvironment. Chain pairing and functional markers such as CD4, CD8 and FOXP3 were missed by bulk genomic DNA sequencing of unsorted cells. Compared with adjacent normal breast tissue, tumors had higher clonality and around 2.5-fold greater T cell density.

In regard to this clone: Its antigen target is currently unknown. No much larger clonotype is one base removed from it; base qualities were not supplied.

The study profiled bulk TCR beta-chain repertoires in matched peripheral blood, tumor and adjacent normal breast tissue taken from over 15 patients with early-stage breast cancer. Before surgery, roughly 5-11 mL of whole blood was collected into EDTA tubes and then processed within 2 hours. Ficoll-Paque centrifugation in SepMate-50 tubes was used to isolate peripheral blood mononuclear cells. PBMCs were cryopreserved in aliquots of roughly 1.9 to 4 million cells in roughly 90% FBS with approximately 10% DMSO and kept in liquid nitrogen. The Qiagen AllPrep DNA/RNA Mini kit was used for genomic DNA extraction. The germline V gene gives CDR1 as SGDLS and CDR2 as YYNGEE. The CDR3 holds 16 amino acids from the cysteine to the phenylalanine. CDR3 DNA only is kept here, 48 bases in frame from base 1. At the junction V is shortened by 3 bases and J by 6 bases; bases outside the gene matches: 15. Every sample was amplified as two independent genomic DNA replicates, using approximately 550 ng for blood and roughly 1.4 ug for tumor or normal breast. TCRB sequencing of genomic DNA was carried out with the ImmunoSeq Intro kit according to the manufacturer's instructions. Multiplex PCR was run for 30 to 35 cycles using proprietary primers and spike-in control sequences for absolute quantification. Single-end 150-bp reads were used to sequence an 87-bp fragment covering the CDR3 and the flanking V and J genes. Each lane of an Illumina MiSeq using version 3.0 chemistry carried seven multiplexed samples, with two replicates per sample. Per the source publication's procedure: The vendor's proprietary pipeline processed the raw data and merged both replicates into a single result for each sample. Productive rearrangements sharing the V-gene family, CDR3 amino acid sequence and J-gene segment were defined as clonotypes. Clonality was computed as 1 minus the normalized Shannon entropy (Pielou evenness) of TCRB abundances. To estimate T cell density, the total number of templates was divided by the input cell count, which was inferred from how much DNA went in. Recon, run with its default parameters, was used to estimate overall repertoire diversity and clonality. A clonotype was considered tumor-enriched if its abundance in tumor exceeded 0.1% and was at least 32-fold higher than its abundance in normal breast. The table comes from immuneACCESS by way of TCRdb, which keeps in-frame sequences with V and J called. Part of the clones is missing from these tables; in studies checked, under half for an unresolved V gene and the rest for unknown reasons. D and trimming were read from the DNA, whereas the V and J calls and clone size are those reported in that table. This sample holds around 78,000 clones; approximately 79% were observed only once. The ten largest clones represent roughly 3% of the sample.

The sequencing sample was made of blood. The chain uses TRBV9 and TRBJ2-7; 7 central bases correspond to TRBD2. The receptor comes from a person between 60 and 70 years old with breast cancer. The nucleotide sequence is given as TGTGCCAGCAGCGCCCGGATGGGGGGGTCCTCGGGCGAGCAGTACTTC. The encoded protein is CASSARMGGSSGEQYF.